This T cell receptor (beta chain) was documented in a study of cytomegalovirus exposure and HLA in healthy donors. The CDR3 has 15 residues. Germline values: CDR1 SGHRS, CDR2 YFSETQ. The ends were cut back, 0 bases at V and 4 bases at J, with 10 bases in the middle. Both 60 Vbeta primers and 13 Jbeta primers went into the PCR. TCRdb's table, derived via immunoSEQ multiplex PCR, lists solely in-frame clones and lacks some. The sample lists 120,000 to 150,000 clones, roughly 80% seen once, with approximately 6.3% in the top ten. This clonotype was sampled from a woman in her thirties or forties in good health and CMV-seropositive. The chain uses TRBV5-1 and TRBJ1-4, with a possible D match to TRBD1 (5 bases). Sequenced sample: PBMCs. The CDR3 here is CASSLAGSVNEKLFF. CDR3 nucleotide sequence: TGCGCCAGCAGCTTGGCAGGGTCGGTTAATGAAAAACTGTTTTTT.